These 9 T cell receptor beta chains originate from one sample sequenced in a study of blood T cell repertoires in COVID-19. Profiling relied on immunoSEQ multiplex PCR, and the TCRdb table lists in-frame clones only, not all of them. Of some 170,000 clones detected, about 80% appear once; the ten largest clones hold 7% to 9%. Sequenced material: peripheral blood. The source of these receptors is a man aged 55 to 69 with acute or convalescent COVID-19.

The rearrangement joins TRBV7-3 to TRBJ2-1; TRBD1 aligns across 8 bases. The J segment lost 5 bases and the V segment lost 2 bases, leaving 14 bases of the junction unmatched. The V gene's germline CDR1 is SGHTA and CDR2 FQGTGA. This CDR3 is built from 18 residues. The CDR3: CASSLSPLGQGSHNEQFF. The CDR3 bases are TGTGCCAGCAGCTTATCCCCCCTCGGACAGGGTAGCCACAATGAGCAGTTCTTC.

The CDR3 is CASSLTAGAGNTIYF. CDR3 nucleotide sequence: TGCGCCAGCAGCTTGACTGCGGGGGCTGGAAACACCATATATTTT. V is TRBV5-1 and J is TRBJ1-3; D possibly corresponds to TRBD1 (5 bases). This CDR3 comprises 15 residues. From germline, CDR1 is SGHRS and CDR2 YFSETQ. V was pared by 1 base and J by 2 bases, with 10 bases between.

The chain links TRBV2 to TRBJ1-4; possible D gene TRBD1, 5 bases. Trimming stripped 8 bases from V and 8 bases from J, with 18 bases between. There are 14 residues in the CDR3. Per the germline V gene, CDR1 is SNHLY and CDR2 is FYNNEI. CDR3 in amino acids: CASGPGQTWEKLFF. In DNA form, the CDR3 reads TGTGCCAGCGGACCAGGGCAAACTTGGGAAAAACTGTTTTTT.

This sequence joins TRBV28 and TRBJ2-7; tentatively, D is TRBD1 (5 bases). The V gene's germline CDR1 is MDHEN and CDR2 SYDVKM. V shed 3 bases and J shed 4 bases, with 13 bases lying between them. The CDR3 has 14 amino acids. Written as DNA, the CDR3 is TGTGCCAGCAGTTTTAGGACAACCGGTTACGAGCAGTACTTC. Its translation is CASSFRTTGYEQYF.

Details on this clone: Germline and junction disagree at one end, which may indicate a read error. This rearrangement joins TRBV9 to TRBJ2-2; the D gene is possibly TRBD2 (7 bases). This CDR3 is 16 amino acids long. The germline CDR1 and CDR2 sequences are SGDLS and YYNGEE. The CDR3 sequence is CATSVGGGASTGELFF. The CDR3 DNA sequence: TGTGCCACCAGCGTAGGAGGGGGGGCGAGCACCGGGGAGCTGTTTTTT. Together with reference TRBV9 and TRBJ2-2, the CDR3 gives the full variable domain: DSGVTQTPKHLITATGQRVTLRCSPRSGDLSVYWYQQSLDQGLQFLIQYYNGEERAKGNILERFSAQQFPDLHSELNLSSLELGDSALYFCATSVGGGASTGELFFGEGSRLTVL.

This clone appeared a single time. This chain uses TRBV12-3 or TRBV12-4 with TRBJ2-7, with D perhaps matching TRBD1 (6 bases). V shed 5 bases and J shed 2 bases, with 10 bases lying between them. The CDR3 runs 13 residues. DNA of the CDR3: TGTGCCAGCAGTCACAGGGACCCCTACGAGCAGTACTTC. Its translation: CASSHRDPYEQYF.

J is TRBJ2-5 and V is TRBV25-1, with D perhaps matching TRBD2 (6 bases). Trimming removed 4 bases at V and 5 bases at J, with 17 bases between. Germline CDR1 MGHDK, CDR2 SYGVNS. The CDR3 spans 15 residues. CDR3 amino acids: CASSGVREVMETQYF. The CDR3, as DNA: TGTGCCAGCAGTGGGGTCAGGGAGGTGATGGAGACCCAGTACTTC. Looking up the rest from reference TRBV25-1 and TRBJ2-5 gives the full variable domain: EADIYQTPRYLVIGTGKKITLECSQTMGHDKMYWYQQDPGMELHLIHYSYGVNSTEKGDLSSESTVSRIRTEHFPLTLESARPSHTSQYLCASSGVREVMETQYFGPGTRLLVL.

V and J are TRBV6-5 and TRBJ1-1, with D perhaps matching TRBD1 (6 bases). Per the germline V gene, CDR1 is MNHEY and CDR2 is SVGAGI. This CDR3 contains 15 residues. V shed 0 bases and J shed 5 bases, with 13 bases lying between them. The CDR3 protein is CASSYSAGVSTEAFF. The CDR3 DNA follows: TGTGCCAGCAGTTACTCCGCAGGGGTTAGTACTGAAGCTTTCTTT.

The chain employs TRBV25-1 and TRBJ2-5, with 9 nucleotides matching TRBD2. CDR3 size: 14 residues. The ends lost 8 bases at V and 4 bases at J; junction bases unmatched: 8. Germline loops: CDR1 MGHDK, CDR2 SYGVNS. The CDR3 region is CASAHSGGGETQYF. The CDR3 region has the DNA TGTGCCAGCGCCCATAGCGGGGGAGGAGAGACCCAGTACTTC.